Below, 25 T cell receptor beta chains from the same sample are listed, as sequenced in a study of cytomegalovirus exposure and HLA in healthy donors. The study ran its PCR with 60 Vbeta and 13 Jbeta primers. Produced via immunoSEQ multiplex PCR; TCRdb's table is partial and in-frame only. Counted here are roughly 120,000 clones, 75% occurring once; the ten biggest clones make up 2.5% to 3.5%. The sample consisted of PBMCs. The receptors originated from a woman between 35 and 50 years old in good health and CMV-seropositive.

The chain has TRBV28 and TRBJ1-5, with D hard to call. V was trimmed by 6 bases and J by 7 bases, leaving 16 bases between them. The CDR3 runs 14 residues. CDR1 is MDHEN, CDR2 SYDVKM, per germline. CDR3 DNA: TGTGCCAGCAGCCACGGGAACCGGGCCCAGCCCCAGCATTTT. Its translation: CASSHGNRAQPQHF. The full variable domain, with the rest looked up from reference TRBV28 and TRBJ1-5, is DVKVTQSSRYLVKRTGEKVFLECVQDMDHENMFWYRQDPGLGLRLIYFSYDVKMKEKGDIPEGYSVSREKKERFSLILESASTNQTSMYLCASSHGNRAQPQHFGDGTRLSIL.

The chain links TRBV29-1 to TRBJ1-2; 7 nucleotides align to TRBD1. The V gene end was trimmed by 6 bases and the J gene end by 4 bases; junction bases not matched to a gene: 8. Germline V CDR1 and CDR2: SQVTM, ANQGSEA. This CDR3 is 13 amino acids long. The CDR3 is CSVGQEAVYGYTF. DNA for the CDR3: TGCAGCGTAGGACAGGAGGCTGTCTATGGCTACACCTTC.

The chain joins TRBV7-3 to TRBJ2-7; perhaps TRBD2 as D (6 bases). The CDR3 covers 15 residues. V gave up 2 bases and J gave up 4 bases, with 15 bases separating them. The germline CDR1 and CDR2 sequences are SGHTA and FQGTGA. In DNA form, the CDR3 reads TGTGCCAGCAGCTTAGGTGGCGGGGCCGTGTACGAGCAGTACTTC. The encoded protein is CASSLGGGAVYEQYF.

This chain's CDR3 is CASSPRQGGYNEQFF. DNA for the CDR3: TGTGCCAGCAGCCCTAGACAGGGGGGCTACAATGAGCAGTTCTTC. The chain couples TRBV11-3 to TRBJ2-1; 9 nucleotides match TRBD1. The CDR3 has 15 amino acids. After removal of 5 bases from V and 3 bases from J, the junction contained 5 bases not matched to a gene. Germline V CDR1 and CDR2: SGHNT, YENEEA.

The chain recombines TRBV4-2 with TRBJ2-1; 12 bases fit TRBD2. From germline, CDR1 is LGHNA and CDR2 YNFKEQ. The CDR3 is 16 amino acids. With 0 bases clipped from V and 4 bases from J, the junction kept 1 base outside the gene matches. The CDR3 sequence is CASSQDLAGGYNEQFF. In nucleotides, the CDR3 is TGTGCCAGCAGCCAAGATCTAGCGGGAGGGTACAATGAGCAGTTCTTC.

This chain links TRBV18 with TRBJ2-3, with unresolved D. The V end lost 6 bases, the J end lost 2 bases, and 3 bases lay between the germline ends. Germline V gene sequence: CDR1 KGHSH, CDR2 LQKENI. This CDR3 contains 11 residues. The CDR3 reads CASSNTDTQYF. DNA of the CDR3: TGTGCCAGCTCCAACACAGATACGCAGTATTTT. Full variable domain (remainder filled in from reference TRBV18 and TRBJ2-3): NAGVMQNPRHLVRRRGQEARLRCSPMKGHSHVYWYRQLPEEGLKFMVYLQKENIIDESGMPKERFSAEFPKEGPSILRIQQVVRGDSAAYFCASSNTDTQYFGPGTRLTVL.

The chain has TRBV7-8 and TRBJ1-2; unclear D gene. The CDR3 sequence is 15 residues long. From germline, CDR1 is SGHVS and CDR2 FQNEAQ. Between the trimmed V and J ends, which lost 1 base and 5 bases, there was a span of 14 bases. The CDR3 DNA follows: TGTGCCAGCAGCTTAGACGTGCAGGTTTATTATGGCTACACCTTC. Protein sequence: CASSLDVQVYYGYTF. Looking up the rest from reference TRBV7-8 and TRBJ1-2 gives the full variable domain: GAGVSQSPRYKVAKRGQDVALRCDPISGHVSLFWYQQALGQGPEFLTYFQNEAQLDKSGLPSDRFFAERPEGSVSTLKIQRTQQEDSAVYLCASSLDVQVYYGYTFGSGTRLTVV.

V is TRBV27 and J is TRBJ1-2; TRBD1 matches 8 bases. The CDR3 is 14 amino acids. The trim removed 4 bases at V and 8 bases at J, leaving 9 bases unmatched. Germline CDR1 and CDR2: MNHEY and SMNVEV (reference sequence). CDR3 bases: TGTGCCAGCAGTTCGCAGGGGGCGTTGAGAGGCTACACCTTC. Translated, it gives CASSSQGALRGYTF.

V gene TRBV27 combines with J gene TRBJ1-2, with D unclear. CDR1 MNHEY and CDR2 SMNVEV come from the germline V gene (reference sequence). This CDR3 region has 13 residues. Trimming shortened V by 0 bases and J by 8 bases, and 10 bases separated the two germline ends. The CDR3 region is CASSLSRGYGYTF. In DNA, the CDR3 is TGTGCCAGCAGTTTATCGCGGGGTTACGGCTACACCTTC.

CDR3 amino acids: CASGPGTPGYGYTF. The CDR3 region has the DNA TGTGCCAGCGGCCCTGGGACTCCGGGTTATGGCTACACCTTC. This chain joins TRBV6-5 and TRBJ1-2, with D perhaps matching TRBD1 (5 bases). V shed 8 bases and J shed 5 bases, with 18 bases lying between them. CDR1 and CDR2 (germline): MNHEY, SVGAGI. This CDR3 has 14 amino acids.

There are a few counts of this clone. The chain combines TRBV10-2 with TRBJ2-7; tentatively, D is TRBD2 (5 bases). CDR1 WSHSY and CDR2 SAAADI come from the germline V gene. CDR3 size: 15 residues. Trimming took 1 base from V and 6 from J, leaving 16 bases between them. The CDR3 region has the DNA TGCGCCAGCAGTGAGTGGGCAGGCCCCCGGGGCGAGCAGTACTTC. Translation gives CASSEWAGPRGEQYF.

The rearrangement uses TRBV27 and TRBJ2-2, with 8 bases identical to TRBD1. V was pared by 4 bases and J by 1 base, with 5 bases of the junction left unmatched. Germline CDR1 and CDR2: MNHEY and SMNVEV (reference sequence). This CDR3 is built from 16 residues. CDR3 region: CASSSPGTGNTGELFF. In DNA form, the CDR3 reads TGTGCCAGCAGTTCCCCCGGGACAGGGAACACCGGGGAGCTGTTTTTT.

V and J are TRBV18 and TRBJ1-1, with a tentative D call TRBD1 (5 bases). The length of the CDR3 is 12 residues. Trimming took off 2 bases at V and 5 bases at J, with 6 bases between the two ends. Germline loops: CDR1 KGHSH, CDR2 LQKENI. CDR3 loop: CASSPRQTEAFF. The CDR3 DNA follows: TGTGCCAGCTCACCAAGACAGACTGAAGCTTTCTTT.

This chain connects TRBV14 to TRBJ2-5; D unclear. TRBJ2-7 matches the DNA end more closely, so the J call is doubtful. This CDR3 spans 11 amino acids. Germline CDR1 is SGHDN and CDR2 is FVKESK. Here the CDR3 DNA reads TGTGCCAGCAGCCGTGTCTCCGAGCAGTACTTC. Translation: CASSRVSEQYF.

The V gene is TRBV28, the J gene TRBJ1-3; D unclear. The CDR3 totals 13 residues. Germline V CDR1 and CDR2: MDHEN, SYDVKM. V was pared by 5 bases and J by 4 bases, with 9 bases between. CDR3 residues: CASSLDFGNTIYF. The DNA for the CDR3 is TGTGCCAGCAGTCTCGACTTCGGAAACACCATATATTTT.

This clone was seen only a few times. The chain joins TRBV6-5 to TRBJ1-1, with a possible D match to TRBD1 (6 bases). The germline gives CDR1 MNHEY, CDR2 SVGAGI. The CDR3 length is 14 residues. Between the trimmed V and J ends, which lost 7 bases and 5 bases, there was a span of 17 bases. The CDR3 loop reads CASTSTWGPTEAFF. CDR3 DNA sequence: TGTGCCAGCACGTCAACGTGGGGGCCGACTGAAGCTTTCTTT.

This rearrangement joins TRBV4-1 to TRBJ2-7, with a possible D match to TRBD1 (5 bases). The CDR3 length is 14 residues. Trimming took 1 base from V and 3 from J, leaving 10 bases between them. The V gene's germline CDR1 is MGHRA and CDR2 YSYEKL. The CDR3 reads CASSQGRGLYEQYF. DNA for the CDR3: TGCGCCAGCAGCCAAGGTAGGGGCCTCTACGAGCAGTACTTC.

The rearrangement joins TRBV6-6 to TRBJ2-7, with a possible D match to TRBD1 (6 bases). V was trimmed by 9 bases and J by 5 bases, leaving 17 bases between them. Germline CDR1 reads MNHNY; CDR2 reads SVGAGI (reference sequence). The CDR3 runs 13 residues. CDR3 DNA: TGTGCCAGTAGTAACAGGGAACTGAACGAGCAGTACTTC. Its protein is CASSNRELNEQYF.

The chain joins TRBV28 to TRBJ1-3, with a weak D call TRBD1 (6 bases). V was pared by 3 bases and J by 4 bases, with 22 bases between. The CDR3 contains 18 residues. The V gene's germline CDR1 is MDHEN and CDR2 SYDVKM. The CDR3 DNA is TGTGCCAGCAGTTTGGGAGTTGGACAGCTCCGATCGGGAAACACCATATATTTT. This translates into CASSLGVGQLRSGNTIYF.

The J gene is TRBJ1-1, the V gene TRBV9, with a weak D call TRBD1 (6 bases). V was clipped by 7 bases and J by 5 bases, with 15 bases between them. The CDR3 runs to 13 residues. The V gene's germline CDR1 is SGDLS and CDR2 YYNGEE. The CDR3 protein is CASGDTGGTEAFF. The CDR3 DNA reads as TGTGCCAGCGGGGACACTGGGGGAACTGAAGCTTTCTTT. Drawing the rest from reference TRBV9 and TRBJ1-1, the complete variable domain is DSGVTQTPKHLITATGQRVTLRCSPRSGDLSVYWYQQSLDQGLQFLIQYYNGEERAKGNILERFSAQQFPDLHSELNLSSLELGDSALYFCASGDTGGTEAFFGQGTRLTVV.

The V and J genes are TRBV6-6 and TRBJ1-6, with a possible D match to TRBD1 (5 bases). CDR3 length: 12 residues. V lost 8 bases, J lost 4 bases, and 6 bases lay in between. CDR1 is MNHNY and CDR2 is SVGAGI in the germline V gene (reference sequence). The CDR3 bases are TGTGCCAGCGGACATTATAATTCACCCCTCCACTTT. Amino acids: CASGHYNSPLHF.

The rearrangement links TRBV28 to TRBJ1-1; D is ambiguous. CDR1 and CDR2 from the germline V gene are MDHEN and SYDVKM. Deletions cut 5 bases from V and 0 bases from J, with 4 bases between. The CDR3 runs 12 residues. The CDR3 spells CASSRLNTEAFF. The CDR3 bases are TGTGCCAGCAGTCGGTTGAACACTGAAGCTTTCTTT.

The chain recombines TRBV5-4 with TRBJ2-5; 9 nucleotides match TRBD2. V lost 4 bases to trimming and J lost 5 bases; unmatched junction nucleotides: 9. The germline V gene encodes CDR1 SGHNT and CDR2 YYREEE (reference sequence). The CDR3 spans 15 residues. CDR3 protein: CASSPPGTSLETQYF. CDR3 sequence (DNA): TGTGCCAGCAGCCCTCCCGGGACTAGCCTGGAGACCCAGTACTTC. The full variable domain, rest sourced from reference TRBV5-4 and TRBJ2-5, is ETGVTQSPTHLIKTRGQQVTLRCSSQSGHNTVSWYQQALGQGPQFIFQYYREEENGRGNFPPRFSGLQFPNYSSELNVNALELDDSALYLCASSPPGTSLETQYFGPGTRLLVL.

The chain joins TRBV6-5 to TRBJ1-5; D is possibly TRBD1 (6 bases). The CDR3 has 14 amino acids. Germline assignment: CDR1 MNHEY and CDR2 SVGAGI. Deletions cut 6 bases from V and 4 bases from J, with 13 bases between. CDR3 in amino acids: CASRKQGGNQPQHF. The DNA for the CDR3 is TGTGCCAGCAGGAAACAGGGTGGGAATCAGCCCCAGCATTTT.

The chain couples TRBV7-9 to TRBJ1-2; 10 nucleotides match TRBD1. The trim removed 1 base at V and 1 base at J, leaving 9 bases unmatched. This CDR3 is 18 amino acids long. Germline CDR1 and CDR2: SEHNR and FQNEAQ (reference sequence). The CDR3 sequence: CASSLGGTGERNNYGYTF. The CDR3 bases are TGTGCCAGCAGCTTAGGAGGGACAGGGGAGAGAAATAACTATGGCTACACCTTC.